These 8 T cell receptor beta chains came from one sample sequenced in a study of control samples from healthy donors and cancer patients. The method was immunoSEQ multiplex PCR; TCRdb's version includes in-frame clones alone and lacks a portion of them. The data show some 74,000 clones, roughly 93% seen once. Material for sequencing was blood. These receptors all come from a woman in her twenties or thirties in good health.

The chain uses TRBV19 and TRBJ1-1; D is unresolved. The germline CDR1 and CDR2 sequences are LNHDA and SQIVND (reference sequence). The CDR3 spans 13 residues. V dropped 4 bases and J dropped 11 bases, with 17 bases sitting between them. The chain's CDR3 is CASSTPPGPPAFF. The CDR3 nucleotides are TGTGCCAGTAGTACGCCTCCGGGCCCTCCCGCTTTCTTT.

The J gene is TRBJ1-4, the V gene TRBV7-8, with a tentative D call TRBD1 (6 bases). Germline-derived CDR1 and CDR2 are SGHVS and FQNEAQ. CDR3 length: 13 amino acids. Trimming stripped 1 base from V and 11 bases from J, with 11 bases between. In nucleotides, the CDR3 is TGTGCCAGCAGCTTAGTACAGGGCAACAAACTGTTTTTT. Its protein product is CASSLVQGNKLFF.

The V and J genes are TRBV19 and TRBJ1-3, with D unclear. The germline V and J ends were trimmed by 5 bases and 1 base, with 30 bases remaining between them. This CDR3 region has 21 residues. In germline, CDR1 is LNHDA, CDR2 SQIVND (reference sequence). The CDR3 spells CASSPREDALYPGVSGNTIYF. CDR3 bases: TGTGCCAGTAGTCCCCGCGAGGACGCCCTCTACCCCGGCGTTTCTGGAAACACCATATATTTT.

The chain combines TRBV7-9 with TRBJ1-6; D is perhaps TRBD1 (5 bases). The CDR3 totals 12 residues. The germline V gene has CDR1 SEHNR and CDR2 FQNEAQ (reference sequence). Trimming removed 5 bases from V and 12 bases from J, with 11 bases in between. This chain's CDR3 is CASSKTDRPLHF. The CDR3 DNA sequence: TGTGCCAGCAGCAAAACTGACAGACCCCTCCACTTT.

The chain combines TRBV5-1 with TRBJ2-5, with 8 bases lining up with TRBD2. The CDR3 covers 14 residues. Germline CDR1 SGHRS, CDR2 YFSETQ. The V segment lost 2 bases and the J segment 2 bases; nucleotides outside the gene matches: 2. CDR3 in DNA: TGCGCCAGCAGCTTATCGGGGGGGCAAGAGACCCAGTACTTC. Amino acids: CASSLSGGQETQYF.

The V call is TRBV28, the J call TRBJ1-5, with unresolved D. The germline CDR1 and CDR2 sequences are MDHEN and SYDVKM. The V gene lost 4 bases and the J gene lost 1 base, with 11 bases spanning the gap. This CDR3 is built from 15 residues. The chain's CDR3 is CASSSVFDSNQPQHF. The CDR3, as DNA: TGTGCCAGCAGTTCCGTTTTCGACAGCAATCAGCCCCAGCATTTT.

This rearrangement joins TRBV28 to TRBJ2-7, with TRBD1 matching 7 bases. The ends lost 0 bases at V and 5 bases at J; junction bases unmatched: 13. Germline V gene sequence: CDR1 MDHEN, CDR2 SYDVKM. The CDR3 loop spans 17 amino acids. Here the CDR3 DNA reads TGTGCCAGCAGTTTATGTGTTCTACAGGGGTTACAAGACGAGCAGTACTTC. Translated, it gives CASSLCVLQGLQDEQYF. The complete variable domain, with remaining parts taken from reference TRBV28 and TRBJ2-7, reads DVKVTQSSRYLVKRTGEKVFLECVQDMDHENMFWYRQDPGLGLRLIYFSYDVKMKEKGDIPEGYSVSREKKERFSLILESASTNQTSMYLCASSLCVLQGLQDEQYFGPGTRLTVT.

V and J are TRBV7-8 and TRBJ1-1; tentatively, D is TRBD1 (6 bases). Germline loops: CDR1 SGHVS, CDR2 FQNEAQ. There are 16 residues in the CDR3. Trimming removed 1 base from V and 4 bases from J, with 16 bases in between. Here the CDR3 DNA reads TGTGCCAGCAGCTTAGTCAGGGGTGGGAAATTCACTGAAGCTTTCTTT. Translation gives CASSLVRGGKFTEAFF.